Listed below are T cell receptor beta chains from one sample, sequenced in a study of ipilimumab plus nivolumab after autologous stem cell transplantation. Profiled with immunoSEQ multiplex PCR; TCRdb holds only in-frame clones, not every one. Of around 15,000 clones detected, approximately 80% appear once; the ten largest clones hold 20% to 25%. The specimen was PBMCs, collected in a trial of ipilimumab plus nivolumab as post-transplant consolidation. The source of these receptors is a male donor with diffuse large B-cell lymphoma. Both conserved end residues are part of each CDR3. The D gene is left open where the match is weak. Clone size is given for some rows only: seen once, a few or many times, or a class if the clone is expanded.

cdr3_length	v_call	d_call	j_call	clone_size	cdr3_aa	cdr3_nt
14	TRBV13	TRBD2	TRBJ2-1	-	CASSYRTSGGAQFF	TGTGCCAGCAGCTACCGGACTAGCGGGGGGGCGCAGTTCTTC
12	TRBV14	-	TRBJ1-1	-	CASSQGFTEAFF	TGTGCCAGCAGCCAAGGGTTCACTGAAGCTTTCTTT
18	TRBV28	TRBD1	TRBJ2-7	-	CASSLSFPIPGQVYEQYF	TGTGCCAGCAGTTTATCCTTCCCAATACCGGGACAGGTCTACGAGCAGTACTTC
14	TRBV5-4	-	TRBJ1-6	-	CASSLAGRDSPLHF	TGTGCCAGCAGCTTGGCAGGGAGGGATTCACCCCTCCACTTT
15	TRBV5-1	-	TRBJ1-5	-	CASSLDGQNGQPQHF	TGCGCCAGCAGCTTGGACGGACAGAACGGCCAGCCCCAGCATTTT
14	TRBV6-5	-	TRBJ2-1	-	CASSLTQGFREQFF	TGTGCCAGCAGTTTAACCCAGGGTTTTCGGGAGCAGTTCTTC
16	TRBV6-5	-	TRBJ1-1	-	CASSSSQGTSNTEAFF	TGTGCCAGCAGTTCCTCCCAAGGGACATCGAACACTGAAGCTTTCTTT
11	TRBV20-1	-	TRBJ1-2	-	CSARGNAGYTF	TGCAGTGCCCGGGGGAACGCTGGCTACACCTTC
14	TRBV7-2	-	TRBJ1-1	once	CASSLAHIGTEAFF	TGTGCCAGCAGCTTAGCCCATATTGGCACTGAAGCTTTCTTT
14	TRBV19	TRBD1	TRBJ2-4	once	CASSWDRAKNIQYF	TGTGCCAGTAGTTGGGACAGGGCAAAAAACATTCAGTACTTC
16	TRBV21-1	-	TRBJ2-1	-	CASSKRDLGPDHEQFF	TGTGCCAGCAGCAAACGGGATCTCGGGCCTGACCATGAGCAGTTCTTC
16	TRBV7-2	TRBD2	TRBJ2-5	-	CASSLYAGGPGETQYF	TGTGCCAGCAGCTTATACGCGGGGGGGCCGGGGGAGACCCAGTACTTC
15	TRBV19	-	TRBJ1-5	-	CASILRGSGNQPQHF	TGTGCCAGTATCCTCCGGGGAAGTGGTAATCAGCCCCAGCATTTT
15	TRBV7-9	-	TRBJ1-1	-	CASSLDGIGGAEAFF	TGTGCCAGCAGCTTAGATGGGATAGGGGGGGCCGAAGCTTTCTTT
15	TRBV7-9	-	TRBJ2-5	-	CASSLVGKGQETQYF	TGTGCCAGCAGCTTAGTGGGAAAGGGACAAGAGACCCAGTACTTC
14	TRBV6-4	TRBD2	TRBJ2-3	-	CASSDTSGADTQYF	TGTGCCAGCAGTGACACTAGCGGGGCAGATACGCAGTATTTT
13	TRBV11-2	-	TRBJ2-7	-	CASSLDTGYEQYF	TGTGCCAGCAGCTTGGATACAGGGTACGAGCAGTACTTC
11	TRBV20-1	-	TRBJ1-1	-	CSATRGTEAFF	TGCAGTGCCACAAGGGGGACTGAAGCTTTCTTT
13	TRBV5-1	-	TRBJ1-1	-	CASGDLMNTEAFF	TGCGCCAGCGGAGACCTTATGAACACTGAAGCTTTCTTT